This TCR beta chain was retrieved from a study of shared T cell receptors in the human thymus (dated by TCRdb to the early 2020s). Background for the entire study: The study examined how self-reactive, shared T-cell receptor alpha chains are generated in the human thymus.

Note on this clone: Its antigen remains unidentified. Base qualities are missing; no much larger clone stands one base away.

Library preparation was by the immunoSEQ multiplex PCR assay. TCRdb obtained this table from immuneACCESS and retained in-frame rearrangements with V and J assigned. These tables miss some clones; where compared with another copy, unresolved V genes account for less than half of the shortfall, and the remainder is unexplained. The sample table shows about 730,000 clones, and 70% to 90% are seen once. Jointly, the top ten make up 0.008% to 0.011% of the sample. For CDR1 and CDR2, the germline V gene lists SGHRS and YFSETQ. The CDR3, cysteine through phenylalanine, is 14 amino acids long. Just the 42-base CDR3 DNA is kept, in frame starting at base 1. Trimming at the junction amounts to 3 bases on V and 0 bases on J, and the germline ends lie 9 bases apart. The sample was also reused in another study, on human thymus T cells. The other study reports the following: In Finland, the donors were immunologically healthy infants who were having open corrective cardiac surgery for congenital heart defects. The thymus tissue came from surgical resects taken out during corrective cardiac surgery. V and J gene segment usage appeared biased in both thymic and peripheral blood repertoires. The related research found that thymic TCR repertoires overlapped highly between unrelated individuals. The study characterized TCR alpha and beta repertoires from seven to nine infant thymus samples and a few related peripheral blood samples. Donor ages ranged from roughly 7 to 244 days, and the cohort comprised roughly 6 male and a couple of female infants. Thymocytes were mechanically released from the tissue and were stored as pellets of about 9-33 million cells at -70 degrees C. A QIAsymphony instrument was used to extract genomic DNA from the frozen cell pellets. The immunoSEQ multiplex PCR assay was used to amplify the TCRB and TCRAD loci from a standardized quantity of quality-controlled genomic DNA. Amplicons spanned the V(D)J region at a length sufficient to cover the CDR3 and identify V and J genes. Through the commercial immunoSEQ service, the amplicons were sequenced on an Illumina platform. Corrections for primer bias and sequencing errors followed previously described methods, while TCRAD and TCRB definitions were based on the IMGT database. Analysis of the repertoires was done with immunoSEQ Analyzer 3.0 and VDJTools and included basic statistics, V/J segment usage, diversity estimates, rarefaction and pairwise overlap. Diversity was estimated using the Chao1, ChaoE, Efron-Thisted, Shannon and inverse Simpson indices, and was also estimated on datasets down-sampled to the size of the smallest sample. Repertoire overlap was determined by strict matching of CDR3 nucleotide sequence, V gene and J gene, and Jaccard-based multidimensional scaling clustering was applied. On average, about 730,000 unique TCRB clonotypes were obtained from thymus samples, compared with roughly 89,000 from blood samples.

The TCR originated in a girl under three years old with a congenital heart defect. Donor details come from another sample of the same person, matched by shared clones. The chain couples TRBV5-1 to TRBJ1-1; TRBD1 is a possible D gene, resting on 6 matching bases. Sequencing input: thymocytes. The CDR3 region reads CASSWGQVNTEAFF. Here is the DNA: TGCGCCAGCAGCTGGGGGCAGGTGAACACTGAAGCTTTCTTT.